Shown below are 5 T cell receptor beta chains from a single sample sequenced in a study of metastatic and nonmetastatic thyroid tumors. TCRdb redid the clone calls on the PCR reads using MiXCR. The sample has several thousand clones; 39% are singletons. All patients reached thyroid surgery having received no treatment beforehand. Sequences were obtained from tumor tissue. These receptors all come from a female donor with papillary thyroid cancer or a benign thyroid nodule (not recorded which). Some clones in this sample may be carry-over from other donors' samples.

Written as DNA, the CDR3 is TGTGCCAGCAGTTTATTCACATGGACTAGCGGGAGGAGCAATCACGAGCAGTACTTC. Translating gives CASSLFTWTSGRSNHEQYF. This chain connects TRBV28 to TRBJ2-7; 14 nucleotides line up with TRBD2. The J segment lost 5 bases and the V segment lost 1 base, leaving 13 bases of the junction unmatched. The V gene's germline CDR1 is MDHEN and CDR2 SYDVKM. This CDR3 comprises 19 residues.

There are a few counts of this clone. The rearrangement links TRBV6-5 to TRBJ1-1; no firm D call. Trimming took 0 bases from V and 1 from J, leaving 9 bases between them. This CDR3 is built from 15 residues. CDR1 and CDR2 (germline): MNHEY, SVGAGI. The DNA of the CDR3 is TGTGCCAGCAGTTACTCGTGGCAACAGAACACTGAAGCTTTCTTT. Its protein product is CASSYSWQQNTEAFF.

This clone was found a few times. The chain employs TRBV10-3 and TRBJ1-1; TRBD1 is a possible D gene (5 bases). The CDR3 sequence is 13 residues long. The V end was cut by 6 bases, the J end by 4 bases, with 12 bases between. CDR1 is ENHRY, CDR2 SYGVKD, per germline. CDR3 coding DNA: TGTGCCATCAGGCCCAGGGATGGCACTGAAGCTTTCTTT. Encoded protein: CAIRPRDGTEAFF.

The CDR3 region is CASSLAGTGGQGEQFF. The CDR3 region has the DNA TGTGCCAGCAGCTTAGCCGGGACAGGGGGCCAGGGGGAGCAGTTCTTC. The chain combines TRBV7-2 with TRBJ2-1; 12 bases fit TRBD1. The CDR3 runs to 16 residues. CDR1 is SGHTA, CDR2 FQGNSA, per germline. The ends lost 0 bases at V and 10 bases at J; junction bases unmatched: 7.

DNA for the CDR3: TGCGCCAGCAGCCAAGAATTGTTCCCGGGGGGGGAGCAGTACTTC. It translates to CASSQELFPGGEQYF. The chain couples TRBV4-3 to TRBJ2-7; 8 nucleotides align to TRBD2. Germline assignment: CDR1 LGHNA and CDR2 YSLEER. This CDR3 spans 15 amino acids. The V gene end was trimmed by 0 bases and the J gene end by 7 bases; junction bases not matched to a gene: 8.